This T cell receptor (beta chain) originates from a study of blood T cell repertoires in COVID-19 (dated by TCRdb to the early 2020s). About the investigation overall: Samples from collaborators originated in the United States, Italy and Spain and spanned both the acute and convalescent phases of COVID-19. The material from the prospective study consisted of cDNA or gDNA derived from T cells, B-cell-depleted T cells, or PBMCs. The dataset comprised deeply sampled blood TCRbeta repertoires from subjects exposed to, actively infected with, or recovered from COVID-19. The repertoires were released in a freely available public database meant as a resource for research on the immune response to SARS-CoV-2. Samples were obtained from the ongoing ImmuneRACE study (first 160 participants) and from about 1,300 subjects provided by 6 global collaborators. Where HLA class I and class II types were available, the types were taken from metadata supplied by the sample provider, not from assay-based typing. The sample metadata nearly always contained a de-identified subject ID, COVID-19 status, age in years and sex. General conclusions and limits of the study: The amount of clinical and demographic metadata varied by source and participant and was provided uncurated.

Including cysteine and phenylalanine, the CDR3 has 16 amino acids. CDR3 DNA only is kept here, 48 bases in frame from base 1. CDR1 and CDR2 are read off the germline V gene as ENHRY and SYGVKD. The germline V and J ends show losses of 5 bases and 5 bases respectively, and no gene match explains 9 bases of the junction. TCRbeta CDR3 regions were amplified from genomic DNA using the immunoSEQ Assay, a bias-controlled multiplex PCR. Processing in the source paper ran as follows. The number of nucleated cells in each sample was estimated from the amplification of reference gene primers within the assay. To quantify the absolute abundance of each unique TCRbeta CDR3 rearrangement, sequence reads were collapsed and filtered. For each sample, productive Simpson clonality was calculated as the square root of Simpson's diversity index over productive rearrangements. Drawn from immuneACCESS, this table holds only the in-frame rearrangements with V and J called that TCRdb kept. Clones are partly lost; checked studies trace under half to an unresolved V gene and leave the rest unexplained. From that table come the V and J calls and clone size; the DNA was used to work out D and trimming. Recorded for this sample are over 50,000 clones; around 84% of them occurred a single time. The ten largest make up approximately 10% of the sample.

Worth noting for this clone: This clone's antigen is unknown. No base quality information exists; no much larger clone differs at one position.

The collaborating institutions used their own protocols to collect whole blood in K2EDTA tubes. Collaborator samples were shipped for TCRbeta analysis as frozen whole blood, isolated PBMCs, or DNA extracted from either sample type. The sample was peripheral blood. This receptor was identified in a man between 65 and 85 years old with active COVID-19. The sequence is built from TRBV10-3 and TRBJ2-2, with 9 central nucleotides matching TRBD1. The CDR3 is CAISPQGASSTGELFF. The DNA sequence is given as TGTGCCATCAGTCCACAGGGGGCGAGTTCGACCGGGGAGCTGTTTTTT.